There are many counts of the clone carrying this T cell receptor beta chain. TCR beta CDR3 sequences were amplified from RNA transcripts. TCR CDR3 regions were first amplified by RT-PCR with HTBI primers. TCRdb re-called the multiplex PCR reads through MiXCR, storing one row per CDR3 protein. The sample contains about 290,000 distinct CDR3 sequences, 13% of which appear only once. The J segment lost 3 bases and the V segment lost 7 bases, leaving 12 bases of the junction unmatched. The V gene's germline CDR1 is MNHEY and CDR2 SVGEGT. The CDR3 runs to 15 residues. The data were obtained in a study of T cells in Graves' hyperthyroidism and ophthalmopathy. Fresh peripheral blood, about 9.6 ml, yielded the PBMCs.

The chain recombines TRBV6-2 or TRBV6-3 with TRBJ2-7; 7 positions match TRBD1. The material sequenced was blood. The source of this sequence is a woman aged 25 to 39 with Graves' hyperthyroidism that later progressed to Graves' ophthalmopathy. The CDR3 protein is CASKGYGTEIYEQYF. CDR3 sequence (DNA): TGTGCCAGCAAGGGTTACGGGACAGAAATCTACGAGCAGTACTTC.